The rows below give T cell receptor beta chains drawn from one sample of a study of cytomegalovirus exposure and HLA in healthy donors. Using immunoSEQ multiplex PCR, the repertoire was profiled, and TCRdb retains in-frame clones only, with some absent. This table holds 150,000 to 200,000 clones, approximately 76% found once. Material for sequencing was PBMCs. All receptors come from a female donor in good health and CMV-seronegative. CDR3s include the opening cysteine and the closing phenylalanine or tryptophan. The order of the fields is clone size, D gene, CDR3 length, J gene, V gene, CDR3 DNA, CDR3 protein. D genes are given only for firm matches. The listing skips clone size in some rows; elsewhere it reads once, few, many or a size class.

abundance: -
d_gene: TRBD1
len: 13
j_gene: TRBJ1-1
v_gene: TRBV29-1
CDR3nt: TGCAGCGCCTCGACAGGGGTGGACACTGAAGCTTTCTTT
CDR3aa: CSASTGVDTEAFF

abundance: few
d_gene: -
len: 14
j_gene: TRBJ1-1
v_gene: TRBV5-1
CDR3nt: TGCGCCAGCAGCTTGGTCGTAGGGGACACTGAAGCTTTCTTT
CDR3aa: CASSLVVGDTEAFF

abundance: -
d_gene: -
len: 14
j_gene: TRBJ1-3
v_gene: TRBV30
CDR3nt: TGTGCCTGGACGATAAGGACAGCAAGAAACACCATATATTTT
CDR3aa: CAWTIRTARNTIYF

abundance: -
d_gene: -
len: 12
j_gene: TRBJ2-7
v_gene: TRBV18
CDR3nt: TGTGCCAGCTCACCAGCCGGTCGCGAGCAGTACTTC
CDR3aa: CASSPAGREQYF

abundance: -
d_gene: -
len: 13
j_gene: TRBJ2-5
v_gene: TRBV5-6
CDR3nt: TGTGCCAGCAGCTTGGACAGGGTGGAGACCCAGTACTTC
CDR3aa: CASSLDRVETQYF

abundance: -
d_gene: TRBD1
len: 15
j_gene: TRBJ1-1
v_gene: TRBV30
CDR3nt: TGTGCCTGGAGTGTACCCCGACAGGGAGGCACTGAAGCTTTCTTT
CDR3aa: CAWSVPRQGGTEAFF

abundance: once
d_gene: -
len: 11
j_gene: TRBJ2-7
v_gene: TRBV7-9
CDR3nt: TGTGCCAGCAGCCCGGGCTACGAGCAGTACTTC
CDR3aa: CASSPGYEQYF

abundance: -
d_gene: TRBD2
len: 16
j_gene: TRBJ2-1
v_gene: TRBV11-2
CDR3nt: TGTGCCAGCAGCTTATATGCTCTAGCGGGGGCGGGTGAGCAGTTCTTC
CDR3aa: CASSLYALAGAGEQFF

abundance: -
d_gene: -
len: 14
j_gene: TRBJ1-1
v_gene: TRBV27
CDR3nt: TGTGCCAGCAGTGTCAACAGGAAGTCGGGTGAAGCTTTCTTT
CDR3aa: CASSVNRKSGEAFF

abundance: few
d_gene: -
len: 15
j_gene: TRBJ2-3
v_gene: TRBV2
CDR3nt: TGTGCCAGCGTGCCGACGGGACTTATCACAGATACGCAGTATTTT
CDR3aa: CASVPTGLITDTQYF

abundance: -
d_gene: TRBD1
len: 14
j_gene: TRBJ1-5
v_gene: TRBV6-4
CDR3nt: TGTGCCAGCAGTCAACAGGGGGGCAATCAGCCCCAGCATTTT
CDR3aa: CASSQQGGNQPQHF

abundance: few
d_gene: -
len: 14
j_gene: TRBJ2-5
v_gene: TRBV5-4
CDR3nt: TGTGCCAGCAGCCCCGGACAGCACCAAGAGACCCAGTACTTC
CDR3aa: CASSPGQHQETQYF

abundance: -
d_gene: TRBD1
len: 15
j_gene: TRBJ1-3
v_gene: TRBV7-6
CDR3nt: TGTGCCAGCAGCTTAATGTCATCAGGGGGGCACACCATATATTTT
CDR3aa: CASSLMSSGGHTIYF

abundance: -
d_gene: -
len: 12
j_gene: TRBJ2-7
v_gene: TRBV14
CDR3nt: TGTGCCAGCAGCCATAGCTCCTACGAGCAGTACTTC
CDR3aa: CASSHSSYEQYF

abundance: -
d_gene: -
len: 13
j_gene: TRBJ2-1
v_gene: TRBV9
CDR3nt: TGTGCCAGCAGCGGGGGGGTCTACAATGAGCAGTTCTTC
CDR3aa: CASSGGVYNEQFF

abundance: -
d_gene: -
len: 11
j_gene: TRBJ2-2
v_gene: TRBV7-2
CDR3nt: TGTGCCAGCACGGGCACCGGGGAGCTGTTTTTT
CDR3aa: CASTGTGELFF